This T cell receptor (beta chain) was sequenced for a study of T cells in Graves' hyperthyroidism and ophthalmopathy. The study's findings and limits: Most expanded thyroid clonotypes above 0.001 also appeared in blood. The authors' 13 V-J model separated ophthalmopathy from stable hyperthyroidism. Prediction of ophthalmopathy progression came a median approximately 6.5 months pre-onset.

Extraction of PBMCs used approximately 10 ml of fresh peripheral blood. This clonotype was counted ten times or more. Its matching antigen is unknown. This CDR3 is built from 13 residues. Losses at the gene ends were 2 bases for V and 8 bases for J; bases not matched to a gene: 5. Germline V gene sequence: CDR1 MDHEN, CDR2 SYDVKM. RNA transcripts provided the source from which TCR beta CDR3 regions were amplified. Using the HTBI primer set, a first-round RT-PCR was run on the TCR CDR3. TCRdb reanalysed the multiplex PCR reads using MiXCR and keeps one entry per CDR3 protein. The sample carries about 360,000 distinct CDR3 sequences, 13% recorded once.

Material for sequencing was blood. The V and J genes are TRBV28 and TRBJ1-1, with 7 bases matching TRBD1. This TCR was recovered from a woman aged 18 to 35 with Graves' hyperthyroidism. The CDR3 protein is CASSLPDRTEAFF. CDR3 in DNA: TGTGCCAGCAGTTTACCGGACAGGACGGAAGCTTTCTTT.